This passage covers 14 T cell receptor beta chains from one sample sequenced in a study of T cells in localized non-small cell lung cancer. Data came from immunoSEQ multiplex PCR; TCRdb stores just in-frame clones and leaves some out. This table has 130,000 or so clones, 89% appearing once. The source material was peripheral blood, sampled before any cancer treatment. The receptors here all came from a female donor of 60 years or more with stage I lung adenocarcinoma.

This chain connects TRBV6-1 to TRBJ2-5, with D perhaps matching TRBD1 (6 bases). Germline CDR1 MNHNS, CDR2 SASEGT. The V end was cut by 10 bases, the J end by 5 bases, with 23 bases between. This CDR3 has 15 amino acids. CDR3 loop: CATVLQGYDTETQYF. CDR3 in DNA: TGTGCCACCGTCTTACAGGGTTACGATACTGAGACCCAGTACTTC.

The V and J genes are TRBV28 and TRBJ2-5, with 7 nucleotides matching TRBD1. Unmatched junction bases numbered 2, after V lost 2 bases and J lost 5 bases. The CDR3 length is 13 residues. Germline CDR1 is MDHEN and CDR2 is SYDVKM. The CDR3 nucleotides are TGTGCCAGCAGTTTAGACAGGGTGGAGACCCAGTACTTC. Amino acids: CASSLDRVETQYF.

As to this clone: Compared with germline, one end of the junction differs, possibly owing to a read error. This chain uses TRBV19 with TRBJ2-1; 15 bases fit TRBD2. The CDR3 loop spans 17 amino acids. Germline lookup yields CDR1 LNHDA and CDR2 SQIVND (reference sequence). The CDR3 is CASSLDGTSGRINEQFF. CDR3 DNA: TGTGCCAGTAGTTTAGACGGGACTAGCGGGAGGATCAATGAGCAGTTCTTC.

The rearrangement joins TRBV18 to TRBJ2-2; a possible D gene is TRBD1 (5 bases). This CDR3 has 15 residues. CDR1 is KGHSH, CDR2 LQKENI, per germline. V lost 3 bases and J lost 7, with 15 bases in between. CDR3 residues: CASSPRHLRGGELFF. The CDR3 DNA follows: TGTGCCAGCTCACCGAGACACCTTAGGGGCGGGGAGCTGTTTTTT. Supplemented by reference TRBV18 and TRBJ2-2, the full variable domain reads NAGVMQNPRHLVRRRGQEARLRCSPMKGHSHVYWYRQLPEEGLKFMVYLQKENIIDESGMPKERFSAEFPKEGPSILRIQQVVRGDSAAYFCASSPRHLRGGELFFGEGSRLTVL.

The V and J genes are TRBV7-2 and TRBJ2-1; no firm D call. The V end was cut by 6 bases, the J end by 8 bases, with 11 bases between. The CDR3 spans 12 residues. Germline V CDR1 and CDR2: SGHTA, FQGNSA. The chain's CDR3 is CASSLVRHEQFF. CDR3 sequence (DNA): TGTGCCAGCAGTCTGGTGCGGCATGAGCAGTTCTTC.

This chain connects TRBV2 to TRBJ2-3, with D possibly TRBD1 on 7 matching bases. The CDR3 length is 18 residues. Deletions cut 6 bases from V and 1 base from J, with 23 bases between. Germline V gene lookup returns CDR1 SNHLY and CDR2 FYNNEI. DNA of the CDR3: TGTGCCAGCAGGGGTTTCCGGGGACAGCCGGGGGGCACAGATACGCAGTATTTT. Residues: CASRGFRGQPGGTDTQYF.

This clone came up once. This chain connects TRBV2 to TRBJ2-1; either TRBD1 or TRBD2 may fit D (6 bases each). The V and J ends lost 7 bases and 8 bases respectively, with 12 bases between them. Germline V gene data show CDR1 as SNHLY and CDR2 as FYNNEI. This CDR3 spans 12 amino acids. In nucleotides, the CDR3 is TGTGCCAGCACCCCCGGGGGCGATGAGCAGTTCTTC. The encoded protein is CASTPGGDEQFF.

The chain employs TRBV7-9 and TRBJ1-5; no clear D gene. Deletions cut 1 base from V and 4 bases from J, with 8 bases between. Germline V gene lookup returns CDR1 SEHNR and CDR2 FQNEAQ (reference sequence). This CDR3 comprises 14 residues. The CDR3, as DNA: TGTGCCAGCAGCTTAGGACTGCTAAATCAGCCCCAGCATTTT. Translating it yields CASSLGLLNQPQHF.

The genes are TRBV7-2 and TRBJ2-1; D uncertain. The CDR3 contains 15 residues. V lost 2 bases, J lost 8 bases, and 16 bases lay in between. Looked up from germline, CDR1 is SGHTA and CDR2 is FQGNSA. CDR3 protein: CASSLTVASSDEQFF. The DNA for the CDR3 is TGTGCCAGCAGCTTAACTGTGGCTAGTTCAGATGAGCAGTTCTTC. Combining the CDR3 with reference TRBV7-2 and TRBJ2-1 gives the whole variable domain GAGVSQSPSNKVTEKGKDVELRCDPISGHTALYWYRQSLGQGLEFLIYFQGNSAPDKSGLPSDRFSAERTGGSVSTLTIQRTQQEDSAVYLCASSLTVASSDEQFFGPGTRLTVL.

This clone was detected once. The J gene is TRBJ1-2, the V gene TRBV6-5; 7 bases agree with TRBD1. The length of the CDR3 is 15 residues. After removal of 4 bases from V and 2 bases from J, the junction contained 7 bases not matched to a gene. The germline gives CDR1 MNHEY, CDR2 SVGAGI. The CDR3 loop is CASSFTTGLNYGYTF. The CDR3 nucleotides are TGTGCCAGCAGTTTCACGACAGGGTTGAACTATGGCTACACCTTC.

The chain recombines TRBV19 with TRBJ2-1; 7 nucleotides match TRBD1. The CDR3 is 15 amino acids. Germline V gene sequence: CDR1 LNHDA, CDR2 SQIVND (reference sequence). After removal of 9 bases from V and 5 bases from J, the junction contained 13 bases not matched to a gene. CDR3 DNA sequence: TGTGCCAGCGACTCACAGGGGATTTCCAACAATGAGCAGTTCTTC. Its protein product is CASDSQGISNNEQFF.

The chain joins TRBV2 to TRBJ1-6; 9 nucleotides match TRBD1. Losses at the gene ends were 6 bases for V and 7 bases for J; bases not matched to a gene: 7. Germline lookup yields CDR1 SNHLY and CDR2 FYNNEI. CDR3 length equals 15 residues. This CDR3 reads CASRSIQGANSPLHF. The CDR3, as DNA: TGTGCCAGCAGATCGATACAGGGGGCAAATTCACCCCTCCACTTT.

This clone was detected only a few times. This chain links TRBV5-6 with TRBJ1-1, with a tentative D call TRBD1 (5 bases). Deletions cut 6 bases from V and 7 bases from J, with 16 bases between. Looked up from germline, CDR1 is SGHDT and CDR2 is YYEEEE. The CDR3 loop spans 13 amino acids. The CDR3 loop reads CASIGAIDIEAFF. CDR3 DNA: TGTGCCAGCATCGGGGCGATAGACATTGAAGCTTTCTTT.

This rearrangement joins TRBV4-1 to TRBJ2-1; D perhaps matches TRBD2 (6 bases). CDR3 length: 16 residues. The V gene's germline CDR1 is MGHRA and CDR2 YSYEKL. The V end lost 0 bases, the J end lost 2 bases, and 11 bases lay between the germline ends. CDR3 coding DNA: TGCGCCAGCAGCCAAGATCTTAGCGGAACCTACAATGAGCAGTTCTTC. Protein sequence: CASSQDLSGTYNEQFF.